Detailed here is one T cell receptor beta chain. Seattle enrolled patients during active infection and tracked them longitudinally. With V trimmed by 0 bases and J by 8 bases, 4 bases remained unmatched. Per germline, CDR1 MNHEY and CDR2 SVGEGT. The CDR3 consists of 16 residues. This sample was included in a study of blood T cell repertoires in COVID-19. Source study methods: Reference gene primer amplification gave nucleated cell count estimates. Libraries were prepared by immunoSEQ multiplex PCR; TCRdb keeps only in-frame clonotypes and omits some of them. That table supplies the V and J calls and clone size; D and trimming were determined from the DNA. Among about 280,000 clones listed, 86% were seen once.

Sequences were obtained from peripheral blood. The chain combines TRBV6-2 or TRBV6-3 with TRBJ2-3; 14 nucleotides agree with TRBD2. This clonotype originated in a woman aged 70 to 79 with COVID-19, enrolled during active disease. As DNA, the CDR3 is TGTGCCAGCAGTTACTCGAGGACTAGCGGGGGGCGTACGCAGTATTTT. Encoded protein: CASSYSRTSGGRTQYF.